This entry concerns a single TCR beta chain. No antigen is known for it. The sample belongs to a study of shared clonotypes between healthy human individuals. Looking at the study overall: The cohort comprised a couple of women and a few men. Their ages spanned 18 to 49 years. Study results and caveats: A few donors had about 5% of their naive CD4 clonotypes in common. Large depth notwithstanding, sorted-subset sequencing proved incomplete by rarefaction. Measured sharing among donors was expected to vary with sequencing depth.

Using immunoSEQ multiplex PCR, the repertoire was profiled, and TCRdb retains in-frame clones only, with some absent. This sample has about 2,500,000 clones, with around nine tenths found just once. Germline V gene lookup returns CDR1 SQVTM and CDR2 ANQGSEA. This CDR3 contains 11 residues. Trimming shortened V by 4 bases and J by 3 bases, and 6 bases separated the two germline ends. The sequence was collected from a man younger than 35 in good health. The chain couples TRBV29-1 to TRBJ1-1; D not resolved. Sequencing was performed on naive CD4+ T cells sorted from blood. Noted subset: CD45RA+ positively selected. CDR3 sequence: CSVAHYTEAFF. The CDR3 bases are TGCAGCGTTGCGCACTACACTGAAGCTTTCTTT.